This TCR beta chain was identified during a study of T cell responses to AZD1222 COVID-19 vaccine. Study-level results: In the spike-specific TCR repertoire, nearly half reportedly target unmutated variant regions.

Repertoires were generated with immunoSEQ multiplex PCR, while TCRdb's copy carries only in-frame clones and drops some. Of about 200,000 clones listed, approximately 91% were seen once; the top ten hold around 3%. Trimming removed 4 bases from V and 6 bases from J, with 16 bases in between. The CDR3 is 14 amino acids. Germline CDR1 is SGHNT and CDR2 is YYREEE (reference sequence). To note about this clone: What it binds is unknown.

The sample here was peripheral blood, taken 28 days after the second AZD1222 dose. This sequence joins TRBV5-4 and TRBJ1-1; the D is unclear. The TCR was taken from an adult who received the AZD1222 COVID-19 vaccine. The CDR3 sequence is CASSRARGGSEAFF. CDR3 coding DNA: TGTGCCAGCAGCCGCGCACGGGGTGGGTCTGAAGCTTTCTTT.